The clone carrying this T cell receptor (beta chain) was counted only a few times. This CDR3 is built from 14 residues. V dropped 0 bases and J dropped 4 bases, with 9 bases sitting between them. Germline V gives CDR1 MNHEY, CDR2 SVGAGI. This record belongs to a study of OX40 agonist ivuxolimab in advanced cancers. Study-wide context: Patients were dosed intravenously with ivuxolimab at 0.01 to 10 mg/kg every 2 weeks. Enrolled patients in dose escalation had cancers that were hepatocellular carcinoma, melanoma, renal cell or head and neck cancer.

The table came from immunoSEQ multiplex PCR; TCRdb's copy has only in-frame clones and leaves some out. The sample includes about 66,000 clones, 86% of them seen just once. The clonotype comes from an adult with an advanced solid tumor such as melanoma, head and neck, liver or kidney cancer. The chain carries TRBV6-5 and TRBJ2-5; D is undetermined. The sequencing here drew on CD4+ or CD8+ T cells sorted from blood, taken in a trial of the OX40 agonist ivuxolimab. CDR3 bases: TGTGCCAGCAGTTACTCGGGCAGGCCAGAGACCCAGTACTTC. Translation: CASSYSGRPETQYF.